Each of the 17 T cell receptor beta chains below was sequenced from the same sample in a study of chemoradiotherapy in HPV16-positive cancers. The assay was immunoSEQ multiplex PCR, and TCRdb's table has in-frame clones only and misses some. This sample has 7,000 to 9,500 clones, with approximately 85% found just once. The specimen comprised tumor tissue, sampled from a patient who underwent chemoradiotherapy. The receptors originated from a human donor with HPV-associated anogenital cancer.

This clone was seen a few times. The rearrangement joins TRBV7-2 to TRBJ2-1; 8 positions agree with TRBD2. The germline V gene has CDR1 SGHTA and CDR2 FQGNSA. The ends lost 1 base at V and 6 bases at J; junction bases unmatched: 5. This CDR3 spans 15 amino acids. This CDR3 is CASSLDGRAANEQFF. Here the CDR3 DNA reads TGTGCCAGCAGCTTAGACGGGAGGGCCGCCAATGAGCAGTTCTTC.

V usage is TRBV6-1 and J usage is TRBJ1-5; unclear D gene. The CDR3 has 15 residues. CDR1 and CDR2 (germline): MNHNS, SASEGT. Trimming shortened V by 6 bases and J by 0 bases, and 12 bases separated the two germline ends. CDR3 sequence reads: CASSLAANSNQPQHF. The CDR3 DNA reads TGTGCCAGCAGCTTGGCAGCGAATAGCAATCAGCCCCAGCATTTT.

This chain connects TRBV19 to TRBJ1-2; a possible D gene is TRBD1 (6 bases). Per germline, CDR1 LNHDA and CDR2 SQIVND (reference sequence). V lost 8 bases and J lost 7, with 14 bases in between. This CDR3 is built from 12 residues. The CDR3: CASEHNRAGYTF. The CDR3 region has the DNA TGTGCCAGTGAGCACAACAGGGCTGGCTACACCTTC.

The chain joins TRBV7-2 to TRBJ1-1, with D perhaps TRBD1 (5 bases). The CDR3 contains 14 residues. The germline V and J ends were trimmed by 5 bases and 1 base, with 11 bases remaining between them. Germline V gives CDR1 SGHTA, CDR2 FQGNSA. CDR3 sequence (DNA): TGTGCCAGCAGCCCGGGACGGCCGAACACTGAAGCTTTCTTT. Amino acids: CASSPGRPNTEAFF.

This chain connects TRBV5-4 to TRBJ2-1; TRBD1 matches at 11 bases. V shed 4 bases and J 4 bases; nucleotides not matched to a gene: 4. CDR1 is SGHNT, CDR2 YYREEE, per germline (reference sequence). This CDR3 has 15 residues. The CDR3: CASSGGTGGYNEQFF. The CDR3 coding sequence is TGTGCCAGCAGCGGGGGGACAGGGGGTTACAATGAGCAGTTCTTC.

This clone was detected only a few times. CDR3 amino acids: CASSDSGQTHQPQHF. The CDR3 bases are TGTGCCAGCAGTGATAGTGGACAGACACATCAGCCCCAGCATTTT. V is TRBV6-1 and J is TRBJ1-5; D might be TRBD1 (6 bases). V was trimmed by 3 bases and J by 5 bases, leaving 14 bases between them. CDR1 MNHNS and CDR2 SASEGT come from the germline V gene. The CDR3 is 15 residues long.

This chain links TRBV5-1 with TRBJ1-2; 8 nucleotides align to TRBD1. Looked up from germline, CDR1 is SGHRS and CDR2 is YFSETQ. The CDR3 has 13 residues. The V and J ends lost 2 bases and 9 bases, in that order; junction bases with no gene match: 6. The DNA for the CDR3 is TGCGCCAGCAGCTTAGGACAGGGAGCGAGCTACACCTTC. Amino acids: CASSLGQGASYTF. The whole variable domain, filled in from reference TRBV5-1 and TRBJ1-2, reads KAGVTQTPRYLIKTRGQQVTLSCSPISGHRSVSWYQQTPGQGLQFLFEYFSETQRNKGNFPGRFSGRQFSNSRSEMNVSTLELGDSALYLCASSLGQGASYTFGSGTRLTVV.

This clone was seen only once. The rearrangement uses TRBV11-3 and TRBJ2-2, with TRBD2 identical over 10 bases. CDR3 length: 17 residues. V gave up 3 bases and J gave up 2 bases; unmatched junction bases: 6. Looked up from germline, CDR1 is SGHNT and CDR2 is YENEEA. CDR3 amino acids: CASSFLAGAANTGELFF. CDR3 nucleotide sequence: TGTGCCAGCAGCTTTCTAGCGGGGGCCGCAAACACCGGGGAGCTGTTTTTT.

The chain links TRBV28 to TRBJ1-2, with 11 bases matching TRBD1. The CDR3 is made up of 17 amino acids. Germline assignment: CDR1 MDHEN and CDR2 SYDVKM. The V and J ends lost 5 bases and 3 bases, in that order; junction bases with no gene match: 11. CDR3 coding DNA: TGTGCCAGCAGTACCACCGGGACAGGGGGATCGGACTATGGCTACACCTTC. Translation: CASSTTGTGGSDYGYTF.

The CDR3, as DNA: TGTGCCAGCAGCGCTGGACAGGGGGTCGTCACCGGGGAGCTGTTTTTT. This codes for CASSAGQGVVTGELFF. The chain is built from TRBV9 and TRBJ2-2, with TRBD1 identical over 10 bases. V shed 3 bases and J 4 bases; nucleotides not matched to a gene: 6. This CDR3 has 16 residues. Germline V gene sequence: CDR1 SGDLS, CDR2 YYNGEE.

For the CDR3, the DNA is TGTGCCAGCAGTTACTCACCGGGACAGGGCTATGGCTACACCTTC. Translated: CASSYSPGQGYGYTF. The J gene is TRBJ1-2, the V gene TRBV6-5, with 9 bases fitting TRBD1. V lost 0 bases, J lost 4 bases, and 3 bases stayed unmatched. CDR3 size: 15 residues. The V gene's germline CDR1 is MNHEY and CDR2 SVGAGI.

The chain joins TRBV6-5 to TRBJ2-1; 9 bases fit TRBD2. This CDR3 spans 15 amino acids. Germline CDR1 and CDR2: MNHEY and SVGAGI. The J segment lost 2 bases and the V segment lost 7 bases, leaving 6 bases of the junction unmatched. The DNA for the CDR3 is TGTGCCAGCAACAGAGCGGGAGGTCCCTACAATGAGCAGTTCTTC. This encodes CASNRAGGPYNEQFF.

This clone was counted a few times. The chain is built from TRBV28 and TRBJ1-5, with 11 bases lining up with TRBD1. With V trimmed by 7 bases and J by 0 bases, 5 bases remained unmatched. This CDR3 is built from 16 residues. Germline loops: CDR1 MDHEN, CDR2 SYDVKM. CDR3 sequence (DNA): TGTGCCAGCACTTGGACAGGGGGCTCTAGCAATCAGCCCCAGCATTTT. This codes for CASTWTGGSSNQPQHF.

A remark on this clone: At one of its ends the junction is not consistent with the germline gene, which may arise from a read error. V usage is TRBV10-3 and J usage is TRBJ2-7; 10 bases are shared with TRBD2. The CDR3 spans 18 residues. Germline assignment: CDR1 ENHRY and CDR2 SYGVKD. CDR3 bases: TGTGCCACCAACGCCCTCCGGGGAGCGGGAGGGCCCTCCGACGAGCAGTACTTC. This encodes CATNALRGAGGPSDEQYF.

V gene TRBV11-2 combines with J gene TRBJ2-7, with TRBD2 matching 9 bases. Germline lookup yields CDR1 SGHAT and CDR2 FQNNGV. The trim removed 5 bases at V and 4 bases at J, leaving 6 bases unmatched. There are 14 residues in the CDR3. The DNA of the CDR3 is TGTGCCAGCAGCCAGACTAGCGGTTTATACGAGCAGTACTTC. It translates to CASSQTSGLYEQYF.

The V and J genes are TRBV7-6 and TRBJ1-6, with no clear D. CDR1 and CDR2 (germline): SGHVS, FNYEAQ. V was cut by 2 bases and J by 10 bases, with 12 bases left in between. This CDR3 is built from 14 residues. Here the CDR3 reads CASSLSGLDSPLHF. The CDR3 DNA follows: TGTGCCAGCAGCTTAAGCGGACTGGACTCACCCCTCCACTTT.

The chain uses TRBV7-8 and TRBJ2-5; TRBD2 is a possible D gene (7 bases). CDR1 is SGHVS, CDR2 FQNEAQ, per germline. The V end was cut by 4 bases, the J end by 5 bases, with 14 bases between. CDR3 length: 14 residues. Here the CDR3 reads CASSSRGRGETQYF. CDR3 DNA: TGTGCCAGCAGCTCGCGGGGGCGAGGGGAGACCCAGTACTTC.